This T cell receptor (beta chain) was sequenced in a study of T cell changes during pregnancy in multiple sclerosis. This clone was detected only once. V was pared by 0 bases and J by 14 bases, with 14 bases between. The CDR3 totals 12 residues. The V gene's germline CDR1 is SGHDT and CDR2 YYEEEE. Clones were sequenced by immunoSEQ multiplex PCR, and TCRdb holds only the in-frame ones, with some missing. Of around 120,000 clones listed, more than 85% are singletons. Sequenced here: peripheral blood, sampled after pregnancy. J is TRBJ1-1 and V is TRBV5-6, with D unresolved. The receptor comes from a female donor with multiple sclerosis, enrolled in a pregnancy study. CDR3 bases: TGTGCCAGCAGCTTGGTAAACTACCAGCCCTTCTTT. It translates to CASSLVNYQPFF.